The 27 T cell receptor beta chains below were found in one sample sequenced in a study of response to subunit inactivated influenza vaccine. TCRdb recomputed calls from the RT-PCR reads with MiXCR, one row per CDR3 protein. The data contain 700,000 to 900,000 distinct CDR3 sequences, approximately 22% of them seen just once; the ten biggest clones take up roughly 10%. The sample here was PBMCs from blood, taken 5 days after vaccination. The receptor set was obtained from a man between 45 and 60 years old who received an inactivated influenza vaccine.

The chain joins TRBV4-1 to TRBJ1-5, with D tentatively TRBD1 (5 bases). Germline CDR1 MGHRA, CDR2 YSYEKL. The CDR3 has 21 residues. Trimming took 1 base from V and 0 from J, leaving 25 bases between them. The CDR3 DNA follows: TGCGCCAGCAGCCAAGTACTATTAGGGCAGGGCCTTAAAAATAGCAATCAGCCCCAGCATTTT. Translating gives CASSQVLLGQGLKNSNQPQHF.

There are a few counts of this clonotype. CDR3 residues: CSAGTRALNTEAFF. The DNA for the CDR3 is TGCAGTGCGGGGACGAGGGCCCTGAACACTGAAGCTTTCTTT. The rearrangement links TRBV20-1 to TRBJ1-1; possible D gene TRBD1, 5 bases. This CDR3 has 14 residues. Germline V CDR1 and CDR2: DFQATT, SNEGSKA (reference sequence). The V end lost 6 bases, the J end lost 0 bases, and 14 bases lay between the germline ends.

This clonotype is a singleton in its sample. The chain combines TRBV11-2 with TRBJ2-7; 10 bases agree with TRBD1. Germline V gene lookup returns CDR1 SGHAT and CDR2 FQNNGV. The V gene end was trimmed by 0 bases and the J gene end by 4 bases; junction bases not matched to a gene: 3. The CDR3 covers 15 residues. In DNA, the CDR3 is TGTGCCAGCAGCTTAGAAAAGGGACAGGGGTACGAGCAGTACTTC. It is translated as CASSLEKGQGYEQYF.

The chain employs TRBV12-3 or TRBV12-4 and TRBJ2-2; 10 bases match TRBD2. The trim removed 6 bases at V and 5 bases at J, leaving 3 bases unmatched. CDR3 length: 14 amino acids. The CDR3 DNA reads as TGTGCCAGCAGACTAGCGGGGAGAACCGGGGAGCTGTTTTTT. Its translation: CASRLAGRTGELFF.

This clonotype occurred a few times. The V call is TRBV7-8, the J call TRBJ2-7; D unresolved. Germline-derived CDR1 and CDR2 are SGHVS and FQNEAQ. The CDR3 totals 14 residues. Trimming shortened V by 0 bases and J by 3 bases, and 9 bases separated the two germline ends. DNA of the CDR3: TGTGCCAGCAGCTTAGCTGTAGGAAGCTACGAGCAGTACTTC. Translating it yields CASSLAVGSYEQYF.

This clonotype has a handful of counts. The V gene is TRBV20-1, the J gene TRBJ2-7; 7 bases align to TRBD1. The V and J ends lost 3 bases and 10 bases, in that order; junction bases with no gene match: 9. Germline V gene sequence: CDR1 DFQATT, CDR2 SNEGSKA (reference sequence). The CDR3 runs 12 residues. The CDR3 bases are TGCAGTGCTAGTAGCCAGGGGGTTCCCCAGTACTTC. It is translated as CSASSQGVPQYF.

The rearrangement links TRBV28 to TRBJ2-3; TRBD1 matches 11 bases. CDR3 size: 16 residues. Germline assignment: CDR1 MDHEN and CDR2 SYDVKM. After removal of 5 bases from V and 2 bases from J, the junction contained 6 bases not matched to a gene. The CDR3 reads CASSAGTGGFTDTQYF. Here the CDR3 DNA reads TGTGCCAGCAGTGCCGGGACAGGGGGTTTCACAGATACGCAGTATTTT. The full variable domain, rest sourced from reference TRBV28 and TRBJ2-3, is DVKVTQSSRYLVKRTGEKVFLECVQDMDHENMFWYRQDPGLGLRLIYFSYDVKMKEKGDIPEGYSVSREKKERFSLILESASTNQTSMYLCASSAGTGGFTDTQYFGPGTRLTVL.

This clonotype was picked up a small number of times. The rearrangement uses TRBV6-1 and TRBJ2-2; D may be TRBD1 (5 bases). CDR1 is MNHNS, CDR2 SASEGT, per germline. The V gene lost 6 bases and the J gene lost 8 bases, with 16 bases spanning the gap. The CDR3 runs 14 residues. CDR3: CASRDIPLGGELFF. CDR3 nucleotides: TGTGCCAGCAGGGACATCCCACTGGGGGGGGAGCTGTTTTTT.

This chain joins TRBV6-4 and TRBJ1-1; D is unresolved. CDR3 size: 16 residues. V dropped 0 bases and J dropped 1 base, with 12 bases sitting between them. Looked up from germline, CDR1 is MRHNA and CDR2 is SNTAGT. The CDR3 DNA sequence: TGTGCCAGCAGTGACTCTAAAACAGCTGAGAACACTGAAGCTTTCTTT. This encodes CASSDSKTAENTEAFF.

This clonotype was detected a few times. The V and J genes are TRBV7-8 and TRBJ2-7, with D unclear. The germline V and J ends were trimmed by 3 bases and 5 bases, with 11 bases remaining between them. Looked up from germline, CDR1 is SGHVS and CDR2 is FQNEAQ. The CDR3 extends over 13 amino acids. The CDR3 loop reads CASSFAVENEQYF. The DNA for the CDR3 is TGTGCCAGCAGCTTTGCAGTAGAGAACGAGCAGTACTTC.

This clonotype was counted between two and nine times. The chain combines TRBV20-1 with TRBJ2-1; D gene unclear. Looked up from germline, CDR1 is DFQATT and CDR2 is SNEGSKA (reference sequence). The V end lost 2 bases, the J end lost 1 base, and 6 bases lay between the germline ends. The CDR3 is 13 residues long. The chain's CDR3 is CSARRSSYNEQFF. For the CDR3, the DNA is TGCAGTGCTAGACGTTCGTCCTACAATGAGCAGTTCTTC.

This clonotype was seen at least ten times. This chain links TRBV10-3 with TRBJ1-5; 8 bases map to TRBD1. V lost 0 bases to trimming and J lost 1 base; unmatched junction nucleotides: 2. Germline V lookup: CDR1 ENHRY, CDR2 SYGVKD. The CDR3 sequence is 16 residues long. CDR3 bases: TGTGCCATCAGTGAGTCGTGGACAGGGAGCAATCAGCCCCAGCATTTT. It encodes CAISESWTGSNQPQHF.

J is TRBJ2-7 and V is TRBV25-1; TRBD1 matches 9 bases. J gave up 5 bases and V 2 bases, and 7 bases lay outside the gene matches. The CDR3 is 15 residues long. From germline, CDR1 is MGHDK and CDR2 SYGVNS. CDR3 nucleotide sequence: TGTGCCAGCAGTGAAAGGACAGGGGTCCCCGACGAGCAGTACTTC. It encodes CASSERTGVPDEQYF.

V usage is TRBV16 and J usage is TRBJ2-7, with D hard to call. Germline V gene data show CDR1 as KGHSY and CDR2 as FQNENV. The CDR3 length is 11 residues. V was cut by 3 bases and J by 6 bases, with 6 bases left in between. The DNA for the CDR3 is TGTGCCAGCAGCCACGGGTTCGAGCAGTACTTC. Translated, it gives CASSHGFEQYF.

This clonotype occurred many times. This rearrangement joins TRBV10-3 to TRBJ2-7, with 8 bases matching TRBD1. The CDR3 runs 16 residues. J gave up 2 bases and V 3 bases, and 9 bases lay outside the gene matches. CDR1 is ENHRY and CDR2 is SYGVKD in the germline V gene. The CDR3 region is CAISDPPGTGPYEQYF. The CDR3 region has the DNA TGTGCCATCAGTGACCCGCCCGGGACAGGTCCCTACGAGCAGTACTTC.

V is TRBV6-1 and J is TRBJ1-5; maybe TRBD1 (5 bases). V lost 7 bases, J lost 1 base, and 14 bases lay in between. This CDR3 has 15 residues. In germline, CDR1 is MNHNS, CDR2 SASEGT. The CDR3 reads CASTSVRVSNQPQHF. The DNA of the CDR3 is TGTGCCAGCACCAGCGTCAGGGTAAGCAATCAGCCCCAGCATTTT.

This clonotype has just a few counts. The chain combines TRBV3-1 with TRBJ1-2, with D possibly being TRBD1 (6 bases). The CDR3 spans 13 residues. Germline V gives CDR1 LGHDT, CDR2 YNNKEL (reference sequence). V was clipped by 1 base and J by 8 bases, with 11 bases between them. The CDR3 protein is CASSQGRGYGYTF. CDR3 nucleotides: TGTGCCAGCAGCCAAGGGAGGGGGTACGGCTACACCTTC.

This clonotype has more than one count but fewer than ten. The chain has TRBV11-2 and TRBJ1-1; D is possibly TRBD1 (5 bases). V lost 1 base to trimming and J lost 5 bases, with 11 bases between them. The CDR3 runs 14 residues. Germline V lookup: CDR1 SGHAT, CDR2 FQNNGV. CDR3 protein: CASSLGYDSTEAFF. CDR3 DNA sequence: TGTGCCAGCAGCTTAGGGTATGACAGTACTGAAGCTTTCTTT.

CDR3 residues: CASSSGPAVFVDIQYF. The CDR3 DNA sequence: TGTGCCAGCAGCTCCGGCCCGGCGGTGTTCGTTGACATTCAGTACTTC. The chain recombines TRBV7-9 with TRBJ2-4, with unresolved D. Germline loops: CDR1 SEHNR, CDR2 FQNEAQ (reference sequence). V lost 4 bases and J 8 bases, leaving 21 bases between the germline ends. CDR3 length: 16 amino acids.

This clonotype was detected only a few times. The CDR3 DNA follows: TGTGCCAGCAGTCAAGGACAGGCCCCGAGAACTGAAGCTTTCTTT. It encodes CASSQGQAPRTEAFF. V and J are TRBV12-3 or TRBV12-4 and TRBJ1-1; 7 nucleotides align to TRBD1. The CDR3 is 15 residues long. The V and J ends lost 5 bases and 5 bases, in that order; junction bases with no gene match: 11.

This clonotype appeared once. The chain carries TRBV4-2 and TRBJ2-4, with D maybe TRBD2 (6 bases). V dropped 0 bases and J dropped 7 bases, with 16 bases sitting between them. Germline V CDR1 and CDR2: LGHNA, YNFKEQ. The CDR3 spans 16 residues. CDR3 residues: CASSQEATGAGNIQYF. Written as DNA, the CDR3 is TGTGCCAGCAGCCAAGAAGCTACGGGAGCCGGGAACATTCAGTACTTC.

In the case of this clonotype: A read error may be the cause here, since a much bigger clone is one base away. The chain carries TRBV29-1 and TRBJ2-7, with 7 bases aligning to TRBD1. V lost 3 bases to trimming and J lost 3 bases; unmatched junction nucleotides: 2. CDR1 SQVTM and CDR2 ANQGSEA come from the germline V gene. The CDR3 has 12 residues. Here the CDR3 DNA reads TGCAGCGTTGAGAGGGACAGCTACGAGCAGTACTTC. This encodes CSVERDSYEQYF.

This clonotype turned up a few times. The genes are TRBV6-1 and TRBJ1-5, with D maybe TRBD1 (5 bases). CDR1 MNHNS and CDR2 SASEGT come from the germline V gene. V lost 5 bases to trimming and J lost 4 bases, with 9 bases between them. This CDR3 is 13 amino acids long. CDR3 sequence (DNA): TGTGCCAGCAGTCGACAGAGGAATCAGCCCCAGCATTTT. Protein: CASSRQRNQPQHF.

The sample holds a few counts of this clonotype. The rearrangement joins TRBV12-5 to TRBJ2-1, with TRBD2 identical over 7 bases. Germline trimming cut 0 bases from V and 6 bases from J; bases unmatched to any gene: 8. The CDR3 is 16 amino acids. In germline, CDR1 is LGHNT, CDR2 FRNRAP. DNA for the CDR3: TGTGCTAGTGGTTTGGTACTGGGCGGGAGAGGCAATGAGCAGTTCTTC. It translates to CASGLVLGGRGNEQFF.

The chain uses TRBV5-1 and TRBJ2-1, with TRBD2 matching 10 bases. The CDR3 has 18 amino acids. With 0 bases clipped from V and 3 bases from J, the junction kept 9 bases outside the gene matches. Germline V gene sequence: CDR1 SGHRS, CDR2 YFSETQ. This CDR3 is CASSLALDTSGIYNEQFF. CDR3 nucleotide sequence: TGCGCCAGCAGCTTGGCCTTAGACACTAGCGGGATCTACAATGAGCAGTTCTTC.

The chain has TRBV5-1 and TRBJ2-3, with a weak D call TRBD2 (5 bases). This CDR3 region has 15 residues. The V gene's germline CDR1 is SGHRS and CDR2 YFSETQ. V was trimmed by 4 bases and J by 1 base, leaving 13 bases between them. CDR3 in DNA: TGCGCCAGCAGCCCAGGAGGTCTGGGCACAGATACGCAGTATTTT. Amino acid sequence: CASSPGGLGTDTQYF. Based on the CDR3 plus reference TRBV5-1 and TRBJ2-3, the full variable domain is KAGVTQTPRYLIKTRGQQVTLSCSPISGHRSVSWYQQTPGQGLQFLFEYFSETQRNKGNFPGRFSGRQFSNSRSEMNVSTLELGDSALYLCASSPGGLGTDTQYFGPGTRLTVL.

The sample holds a few counts of this clonotype. The CDR3 coding sequence is TGTGCCAGCACTAACCCCTTCCTAGGGAACACTGAAGCTTTCTTT. Translated: CASTNPFLGNTEAFF. The chain employs TRBV6-2 or TRBV6-3 and TRBJ1-1; the D is unclear. The germline CDR1 and CDR2 sequences are MNHEY and SVGEGT. V gave up 7 bases and J gave up 1 base, with 16 bases separating them. The CDR3 length is 15 residues.